Below, one TCR beta chain is given with its context. The sample comes from a study of blood T cell repertoires in COVID-19. Study at large: Material from acute and convalescent COVID-19 was sourced from the United States, Italy and Spain. From T cells, B-cell-depleted T cells, or PBMCs came the material, which was cDNA or gDNA.

Produced via immunoSEQ multiplex PCR; TCRdb's table is partial and in-frame only. The sample consists of 150,000 to 250,000 clones, about 85% of them appearing once. Recruited during active infection, patients (from Seattle) were subsequently followed longitudinally. Trimming removed 5 bases at V and 0 bases at J, with 10 bases between. CDR1 SQVTM and CDR2 ANQGSEA come from the germline V gene. This CDR3 has 13 residues. This receptor was identified in a woman in her thirties or forties with COVID-19, enrolled during active disease. The rearrangement links TRBV29-1 to TRBJ1-1; D is unclear. Sequencing was carried out using peripheral blood. CDR3 residues: CSVPGIMNTEAFF. The CDR3 DNA sequence: TGCAGCGTTCCCGGGATAATGAACACTGAAGCTTTCTTT.